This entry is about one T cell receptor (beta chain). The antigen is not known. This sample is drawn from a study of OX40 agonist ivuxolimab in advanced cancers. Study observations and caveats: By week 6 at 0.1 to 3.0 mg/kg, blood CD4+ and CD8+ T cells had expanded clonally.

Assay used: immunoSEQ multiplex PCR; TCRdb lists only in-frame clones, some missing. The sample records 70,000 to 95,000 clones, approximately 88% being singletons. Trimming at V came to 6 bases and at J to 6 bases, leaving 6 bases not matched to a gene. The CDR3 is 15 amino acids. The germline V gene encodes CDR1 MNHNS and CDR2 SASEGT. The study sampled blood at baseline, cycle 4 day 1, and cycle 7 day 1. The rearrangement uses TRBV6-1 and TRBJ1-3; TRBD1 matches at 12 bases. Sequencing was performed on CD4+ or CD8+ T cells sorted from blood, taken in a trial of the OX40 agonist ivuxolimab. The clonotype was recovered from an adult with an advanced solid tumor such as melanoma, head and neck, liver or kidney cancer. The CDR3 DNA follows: TGTGCCAGCAGAACCGGGACAGGGGGCGAAAACACCATATATTTT. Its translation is CASRTGTGGENTIYF.